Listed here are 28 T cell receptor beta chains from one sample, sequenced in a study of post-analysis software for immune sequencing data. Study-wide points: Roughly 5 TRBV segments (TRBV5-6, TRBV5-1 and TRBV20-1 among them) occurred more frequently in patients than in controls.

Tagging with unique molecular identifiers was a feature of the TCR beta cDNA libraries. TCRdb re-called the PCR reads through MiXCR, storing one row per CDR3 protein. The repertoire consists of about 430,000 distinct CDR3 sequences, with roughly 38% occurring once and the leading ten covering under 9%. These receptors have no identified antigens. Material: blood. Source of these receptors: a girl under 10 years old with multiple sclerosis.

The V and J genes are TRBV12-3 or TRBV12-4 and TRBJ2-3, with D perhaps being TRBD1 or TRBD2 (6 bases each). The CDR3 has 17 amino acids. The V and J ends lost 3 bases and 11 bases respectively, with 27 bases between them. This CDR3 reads CASSFYGGPDPLRLQYF. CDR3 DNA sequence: TGTGCCAGCAGTTTCTATGGGGGGCCCGATCCGCTGCGGTTGCAGTATTTT.

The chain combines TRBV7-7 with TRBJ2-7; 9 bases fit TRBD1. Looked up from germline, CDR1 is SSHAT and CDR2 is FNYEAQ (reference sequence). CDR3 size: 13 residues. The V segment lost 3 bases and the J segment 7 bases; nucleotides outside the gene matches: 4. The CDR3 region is CASSFGTGFEQYF. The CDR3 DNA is TGTGCCAGCAGCTTTGGGACAGGGTTTGAGCAGTACTTC.

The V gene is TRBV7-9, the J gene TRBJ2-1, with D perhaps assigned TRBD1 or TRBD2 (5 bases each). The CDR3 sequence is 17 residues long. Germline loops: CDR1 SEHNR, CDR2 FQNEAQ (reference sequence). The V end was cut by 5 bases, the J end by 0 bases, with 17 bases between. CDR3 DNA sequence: TGTGCCAGCAGCCCAACCCGGGACCCCAGCTCCTACAATGAGCAGTTCTTC. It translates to CASSPTRDPSSYNEQFF.

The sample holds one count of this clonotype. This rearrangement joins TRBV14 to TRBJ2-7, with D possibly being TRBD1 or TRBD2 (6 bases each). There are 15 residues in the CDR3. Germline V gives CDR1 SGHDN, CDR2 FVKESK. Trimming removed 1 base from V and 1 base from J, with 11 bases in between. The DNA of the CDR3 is TGTGCCAGCAGCCAAGGGGTAGGGGGGTCCTACGAGCAGTACTTC. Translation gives CASSQGVGGSYEQYF. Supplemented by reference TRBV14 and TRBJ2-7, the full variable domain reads EAGVTQFPSHSVIEKGQTVTLRCDPISGHDNLYWYRRVMGKEIKFLLHFVKESKQDESGMPNNRFLAERTGGTYSTLKVQPAELEDSGVYFCASSQGVGGSYEQYFGPGTRLTVT.

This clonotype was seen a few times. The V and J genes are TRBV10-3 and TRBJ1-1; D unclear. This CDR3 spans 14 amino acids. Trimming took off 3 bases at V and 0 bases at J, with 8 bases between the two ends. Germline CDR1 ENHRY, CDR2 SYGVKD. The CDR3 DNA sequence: TGTGCCATCAGTGATAAGGGAATGAACACTGAAGCTTTCTTT. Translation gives CAISDKGMNTEAFF.

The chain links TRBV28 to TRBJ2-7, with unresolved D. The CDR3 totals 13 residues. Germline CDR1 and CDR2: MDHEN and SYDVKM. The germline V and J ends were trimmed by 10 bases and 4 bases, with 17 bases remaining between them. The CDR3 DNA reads TGTGCCACCGGCGGACCAAACCCATACGAGCAGTACTTC. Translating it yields CATGGPNPYEQYF.

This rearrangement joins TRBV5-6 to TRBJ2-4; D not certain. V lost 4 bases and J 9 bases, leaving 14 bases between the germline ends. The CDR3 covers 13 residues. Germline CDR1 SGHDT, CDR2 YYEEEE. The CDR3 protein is CASSRLGSAIQYF. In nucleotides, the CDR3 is TGTGCCAGCAGCCGCCTTGGTAGTGCCATTCAGTACTTC.

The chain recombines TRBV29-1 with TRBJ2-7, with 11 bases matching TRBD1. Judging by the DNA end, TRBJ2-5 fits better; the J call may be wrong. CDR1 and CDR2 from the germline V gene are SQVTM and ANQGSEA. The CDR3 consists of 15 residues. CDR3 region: CSVGGQGAGGETQYF. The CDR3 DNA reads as TGCAGCGTTGGCGGACAGGGGGCAGGAGGAGAGACCCAGTACTTC.

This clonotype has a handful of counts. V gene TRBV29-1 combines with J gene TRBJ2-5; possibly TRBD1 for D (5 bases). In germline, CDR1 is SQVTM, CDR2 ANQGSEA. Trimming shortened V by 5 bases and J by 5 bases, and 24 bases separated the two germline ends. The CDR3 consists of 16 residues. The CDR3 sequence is CSVSPLGHSLGETQYF. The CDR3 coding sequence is TGCAGCGTTTCCCCGCTGGGGCACTCGCTGGGGGAGACCCAGTACTTC.

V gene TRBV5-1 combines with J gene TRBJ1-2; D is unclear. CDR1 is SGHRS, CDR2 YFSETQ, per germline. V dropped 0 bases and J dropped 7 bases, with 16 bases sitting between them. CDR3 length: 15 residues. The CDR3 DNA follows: TGCGCCAGCAGCTTGGTAGAAGGACCTCAGGTTGGCTACACCTTC. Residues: CASSLVEGPQVGYTF.

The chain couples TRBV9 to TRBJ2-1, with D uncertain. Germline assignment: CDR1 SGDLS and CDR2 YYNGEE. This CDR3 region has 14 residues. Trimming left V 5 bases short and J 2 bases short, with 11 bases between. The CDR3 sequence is CASRGGEPYNEQFF. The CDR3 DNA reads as TGTGCCAGCAGGGGCGGAGAGCCCTACAATGAGCAGTTCTTC.

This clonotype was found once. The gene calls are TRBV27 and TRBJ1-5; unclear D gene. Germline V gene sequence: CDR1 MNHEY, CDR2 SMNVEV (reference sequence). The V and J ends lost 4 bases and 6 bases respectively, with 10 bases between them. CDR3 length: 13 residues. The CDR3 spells CASSSSSGQPQHF. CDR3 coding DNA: TGTGCCAGCAGTTCATCCTCGGGTCAGCCCCAGCATTTT.

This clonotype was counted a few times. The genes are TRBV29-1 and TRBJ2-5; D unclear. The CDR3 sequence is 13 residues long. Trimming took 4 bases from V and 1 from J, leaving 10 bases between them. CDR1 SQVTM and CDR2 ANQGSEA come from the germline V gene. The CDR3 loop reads CSVVPQVQETQYF. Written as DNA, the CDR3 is TGCAGCGTTGTACCGCAGGTCCAAGAGACCCAGTACTTC.

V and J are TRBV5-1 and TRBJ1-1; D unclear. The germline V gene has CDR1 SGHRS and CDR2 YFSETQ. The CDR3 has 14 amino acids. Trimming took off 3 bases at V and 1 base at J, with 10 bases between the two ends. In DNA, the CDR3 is TGCGCCAGCAGCTACTCCGGGTCGAACACTGAAGCTTTCTTT. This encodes CASSYSGSNTEAFF.

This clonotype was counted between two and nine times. The CDR3 loop reads CASSQGAVASGSHNEQFF. CDR3 sequence (DNA): TGCGCCAGCAGCCAAGGGGCGGTGGCTAGCGGGAGCCACAATGAGCAGTTCTTC. The V and J genes are TRBV4-1 and TRBJ2-1; TRBD2 aligns across 10 bases. V gave up 1 base and J gave up 5 bases; unmatched junction bases: 11. CDR1 is MGHRA, CDR2 YSYEKL, per germline. The CDR3 is made up of 18 amino acids.

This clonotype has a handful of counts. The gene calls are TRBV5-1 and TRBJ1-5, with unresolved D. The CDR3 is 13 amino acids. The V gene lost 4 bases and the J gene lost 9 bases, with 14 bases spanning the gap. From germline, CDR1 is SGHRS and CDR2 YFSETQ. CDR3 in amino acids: CASSLSNEGPQHF. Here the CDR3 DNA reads TGCGCCAGCAGCCTGAGTAACGAGGGGCCCCAGCATTTT.

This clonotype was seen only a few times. CDR3 nucleotide sequence: TGTGCCACCAGTGGCGCCGTGACCGACAGGGTCTACAATGAGCAGTTCTTC. Translated, it gives CATSGAVTDRVYNEQFF. V usage is TRBV24-1 and J usage is TRBJ2-1, with 7 bases aligning to TRBD1. V shed 5 bases and J 3 bases; nucleotides not matched to a gene: 12. The length of the CDR3 is 17 residues. The V gene's germline CDR1 is KGHDR and CDR2 SFDVKD.

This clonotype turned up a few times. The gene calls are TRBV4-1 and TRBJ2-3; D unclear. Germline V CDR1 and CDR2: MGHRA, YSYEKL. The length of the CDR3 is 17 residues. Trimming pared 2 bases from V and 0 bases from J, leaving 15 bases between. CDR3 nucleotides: TGCGCCAGCAGCCAACGGTCTCTGTTAGCTAGCACAGATACGCAGTATTTT. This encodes CASSQRSLLASTDTQYF.

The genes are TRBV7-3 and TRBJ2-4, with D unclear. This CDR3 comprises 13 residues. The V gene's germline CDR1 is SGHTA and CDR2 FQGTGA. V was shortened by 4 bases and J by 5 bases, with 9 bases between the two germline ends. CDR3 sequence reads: CASSSSYENIQYF. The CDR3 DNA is TGTGCCAGCAGCTCTAGTTATGAAAACATTCAGTACTTC.

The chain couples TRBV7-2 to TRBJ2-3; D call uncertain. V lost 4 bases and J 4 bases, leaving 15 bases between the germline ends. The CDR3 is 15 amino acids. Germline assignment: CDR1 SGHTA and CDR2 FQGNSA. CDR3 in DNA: TGTGCCAGCAGCTCCGTGTCGTCTTTAGCAGATACGCAGTATTTT. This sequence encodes CASSSVSSLADTQYF. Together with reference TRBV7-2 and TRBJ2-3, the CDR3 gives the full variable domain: GAGVSQSPSNKVTEKGKDVELRCDPISGHTALYWYRQSLGQGLEFLIYFQGNSAPDKSGLPSDRFSAERTGGSVSTLTIQRTQQEDSAVYLCASSSVSSLADTQYFGPGTRLTVL.

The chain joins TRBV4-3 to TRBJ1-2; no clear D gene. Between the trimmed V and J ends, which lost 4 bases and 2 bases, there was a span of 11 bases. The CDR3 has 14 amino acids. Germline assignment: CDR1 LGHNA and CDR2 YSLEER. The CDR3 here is CASSPKGRNYGYTF. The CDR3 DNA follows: TGCGCCAGCAGCCCCAAAGGCAGGAACTATGGCTACACCTTC.

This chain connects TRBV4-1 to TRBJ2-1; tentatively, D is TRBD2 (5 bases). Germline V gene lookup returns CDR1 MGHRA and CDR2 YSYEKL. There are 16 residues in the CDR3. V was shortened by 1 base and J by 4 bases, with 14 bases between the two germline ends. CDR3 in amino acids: CASSQGLRTDYNEQFF. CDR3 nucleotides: TGCGCCAGCAGCCAAGGGCTTCGGACTGATTACAATGAGCAGTTCTTC.

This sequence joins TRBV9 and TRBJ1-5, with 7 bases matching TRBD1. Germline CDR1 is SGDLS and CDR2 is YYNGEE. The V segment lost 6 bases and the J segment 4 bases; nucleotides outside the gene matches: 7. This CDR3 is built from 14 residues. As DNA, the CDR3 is TGTGCCAGCAACTCAGGGGGTGGGAATCAGCCCCAGCATTTT. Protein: CASNSGGGNQPQHF.

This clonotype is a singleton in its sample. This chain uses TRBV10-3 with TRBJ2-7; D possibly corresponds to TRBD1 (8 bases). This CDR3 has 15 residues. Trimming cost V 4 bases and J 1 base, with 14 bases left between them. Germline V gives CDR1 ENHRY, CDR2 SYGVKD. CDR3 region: CAISGNRGGSYEQYF. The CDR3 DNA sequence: TGTGCCATCAGTGGGAACAGGGGGGGATCCTACGAGCAGTACTTC.

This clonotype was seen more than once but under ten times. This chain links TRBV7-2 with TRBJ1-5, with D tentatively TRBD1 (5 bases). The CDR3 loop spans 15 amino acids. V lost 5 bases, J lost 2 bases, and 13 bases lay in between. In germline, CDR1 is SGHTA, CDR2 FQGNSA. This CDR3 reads CASSLAGRGNQPQHF. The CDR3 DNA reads TGTGCCAGCAGCCTGGCGGGGCGGGGCAATCAGCCCCAGCATTTT.

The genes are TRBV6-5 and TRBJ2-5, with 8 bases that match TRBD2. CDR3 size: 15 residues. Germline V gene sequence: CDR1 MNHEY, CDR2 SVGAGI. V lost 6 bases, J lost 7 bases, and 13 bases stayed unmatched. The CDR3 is CASRHSGVWGWTQYF. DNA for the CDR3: TGTGCCAGCAGACATAGCGGGGTATGGGGGTGGACCCAGTACTTC.

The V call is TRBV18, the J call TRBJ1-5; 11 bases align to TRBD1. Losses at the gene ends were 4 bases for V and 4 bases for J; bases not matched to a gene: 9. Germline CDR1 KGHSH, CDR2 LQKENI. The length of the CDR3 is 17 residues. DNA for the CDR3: TGTGCCAGCTCACATTCCGGGACAGGGGGAACAAATCAGCCCCAGCATTTT. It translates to CASSHSGTGGTNQPQHF.

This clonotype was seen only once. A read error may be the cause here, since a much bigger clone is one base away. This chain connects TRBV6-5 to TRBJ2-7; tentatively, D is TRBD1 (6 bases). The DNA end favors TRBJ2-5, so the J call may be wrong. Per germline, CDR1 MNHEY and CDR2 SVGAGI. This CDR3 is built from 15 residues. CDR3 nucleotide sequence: TGTGCCAGCAGTTATTACGGACAGCACCAAGGGACCCAGTACTTC. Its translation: CASSYYGQHQGTQYF.